One and the same sample provided the 26 T cell receptor beta chains below, sequenced in a study of CD8 T cell repertoires and HIV-1 epitope variants. Using immunoSEQ multiplex PCR, the repertoire was profiled, and TCRdb retains in-frame clones only, with some absent. The profile shows 80,000 to 95,000 clones, approximately 70% of them singletons. The sequenced material came from uncultured baseline CD8+ T cells from peripheral blood mononuclear cells (PBMCs). These receptors were collected from a male donor with HIV.

The gene calls are TRBV6-5 and TRBJ2-1; the D gene is possibly TRBD1 (6 bases). Trimming removed 6 bases at V and 1 base at J, with 13 bases between. Germline V gene lookup returns CDR1 MNHEY and CDR2 SVGAGI. The CDR3 contains 15 residues. CDR3 loop: CASSATQGSYNEQFF. CDR3 sequence (DNA): TGTGCCAGCAGCGCTACACAGGGATCCTACAATGAGCAGTTCTTC.

The gene calls are TRBV2 and TRBJ2-2, with unresolved D. The V and J ends lost 7 bases and 1 base respectively, with 7 bases between them. This CDR3 comprises 13 residues. The germline V gene has CDR1 SNHLY and CDR2 FYNNEI. This chain's CDR3 is CASTTGNTGELFF. CDR3 sequence (DNA): TGTGCCAGCACTACGGGGAACACCGGGGAGCTGTTTTTT.

The chain carries TRBV27 and TRBJ2-1, with D tentatively TRBD2 (6 bases). The CDR3 sequence is 15 residues long. Germline CDR1 is MNHEY and CDR2 is SMNVEV (reference sequence). The V and J ends lost 4 bases and 8 bases respectively, with 18 bases between them. The CDR3 region is CASSSSTRQFDEQFF. Here the CDR3 DNA reads TGTGCCAGCAGTTCCTCGACTAGGCAATTCGATGAGCAGTTCTTC.

This chain links TRBV18 with TRBJ2-5; D not resolved. The germline V gene encodes CDR1 KGHSH and CDR2 LQKENI. V was pared by 3 bases and J by 2 bases, with 10 bases between. CDR3 size: 14 residues. The CDR3 loop is CASSPRHRQETQYF. For the CDR3, the DNA is TGTGCCAGCTCACCCAGGCACAGACAAGAGACCCAGTACTTC. The full variable domain, rest sourced from reference TRBV18 and TRBJ2-5, is NAGVMQNPRHLVRRRGQEARLRCSPMKGHSHVYWYRQLPEEGLKFMVYLQKENIIDESGMPKERFSAEFPKEGPSILRIQQVVRGDSAAYFCASSPRHRQETQYFGPGTRLLVL.

The V gene is TRBV15, the J gene TRBJ1-3, with D uncertain. Germline V lookup: CDR1 LNHNV, CDR2 YYDKDF (reference sequence). The V end was cut by 0 bases, the J end by 4 bases, with 10 bases between. CDR3 length equals 15 residues. As DNA, the CDR3 is TGTGCCACCAGCAGAGACCGAATCACAGGAAACACCATATATTTT. Translating it yields CATSRDRITGNTIYF.

This clone occurred a few times. The J gene is TRBJ1-3, the V gene TRBV6-1; D uncertain. The CDR3 sequence is 15 residues long. Trimming pared 2 bases from V and 3 bases from J, leaving 11 bases between. Germline CDR1 and CDR2: MNHNS and SASEGT. In DNA form, the CDR3 reads TGTGCCAGCAGTGAAAGGGTGTATGGTGGAAACACCATATATTTT. Amino acid sequence: CASSERVYGGNTIYF.

The chain combines TRBV5-6 with TRBJ1-3; 9 bases fit TRBD1. CDR1 and CDR2 from the germline V gene are SGHDT and YYEEEE. Trimming at V came to 7 bases and at J to 6 bases, leaving 5 bases not matched to a gene. CDR3 length: 13 amino acids. The CDR3 here is CASGSQGANTIYF. In nucleotides, the CDR3 is TGTGCCAGCGGATCACAGGGGGCAAACACCATATATTTT.

This clone appeared once. The rearrangement uses TRBV7-6 and TRBJ2-3, with 11 bases fitting TRBD2. The CDR3 spans 16 residues. J lost 4 bases, V lost 3 bases, and 6 bases had no gene match. Germline loops: CDR1 SGHVS, CDR2 FNYEAQ. For the CDR3, the DNA is TGTGCCAGCAGCTTTTTAGCGGGAGGGCCCGCAGATACGCAGTATTTT. Amino acid sequence: CASSFLAGGPADTQYF.

The V call is TRBV4-3, the J call TRBJ2-3; 8 bases are a match to TRBD1. This CDR3 is built from 15 residues. Germline V lookup: CDR1 LGHNA, CDR2 YSLEER. Trimming took 4 bases from V and 2 from J; bases not matched to a gene: 5. The DNA for the CDR3 is TGCGCCAGCAGCCTCCGGACAGGGATCACAGATACGCAGTATTTT. This codes for CASSLRTGITDTQYF.

The rearrangement joins TRBV4-3 to TRBJ2-7; 8 bases align to TRBD1. Per germline, CDR1 LGHNA and CDR2 YSLEER. The trim removed 0 bases at V and 7 bases at J, leaving 8 bases unmatched. The CDR3 is 15 residues long. In DNA form, the CDR3 reads TGCGCCAGCAGCCAAGATTTCCAGGGGGCGGATGAGCAGTACTTC. This codes for CASSQDFQGADEQYF.

J is TRBJ1-1 and V is TRBV6-4; no definite D call. CDR3 length: 13 residues. Germline V gene data show CDR1 as MRHNA and CDR2 as SNTAGT. Trimming removed 3 bases at V and 5 bases at J, with 10 bases between. CDR3 DNA: TGTGCCAGCAGTGAAGGGAGTGGGACTGAAGCTTTCTTT. Translating it yields CASSEGSGTEAFF.

This clone was recorded once. V and J are TRBV6-1 and TRBJ1-3; unclear D gene. The CDR3 is 12 amino acids. Germline-derived CDR1 and CDR2 are MNHNS and SASEGT. The V end was cut by 11 bases, the J end by 0 bases, with 8 bases between. The CDR3 loop reads CAGRSSGNTIYF. As DNA, the CDR3 is TGTGCCGGTCGCAGCTCTGGAAACACCATATATTTT.

The rearrangement uses TRBV9 and TRBJ1-3; D gene uncertain. The CDR3 has 16 residues. Germline V gene lookup returns CDR1 SGDLS and CDR2 YYNGEE. V was pared by 4 bases and J by 0 bases, with 14 bases between. DNA of the CDR3: TGTGCCAGCAGCTCACGGACGGAGAGCTCTGGAAACACCATATATTTT. This encodes CASSSRTESSGNTIYF.

The chain recombines TRBV5-4 with TRBJ2-5; the D gene could be TRBD1 or TRBD2 (5 bases each). Per germline, CDR1 SGHNT and CDR2 YYREEE (reference sequence). V was trimmed by 1 base and J by 5 bases, leaving 9 bases between them. The CDR3 is 13 residues long. This CDR3 is CASSLWGWETQYF. Written as DNA, the CDR3 is TGTGCCAGCAGCTTGTGGGGGTGGGAGACCCAGTACTTC.

This sequence joins TRBV7-8 and TRBJ2-1; 7 positions agree with TRBD1. Losses at the gene ends were 3 bases for V and 6 bases for J; bases not matched to a gene: 8. This CDR3 is 15 amino acids long. Germline CDR1 is SGHVS and CDR2 is FQNEAQ. The CDR3 protein is CASSFRTGFRNEQFF. The CDR3 nucleotides read TGTGCCAGCAGCTTCAGGACAGGATTTCGCAATGAGCAGTTCTTC.

This clone was recorded a few times. The gene calls are TRBV5-4 and TRBJ2-1; 8 bases line up with TRBD2. The V segment lost 2 bases and the J segment 6 bases; nucleotides outside the gene matches: 1. Per the germline V gene, CDR1 is SGHNT and CDR2 is YYREEE (reference sequence). CDR3 length equals 13 residues. The CDR3 loop is CASSFGGGNEQFF. CDR3 DNA: TGTGCCAGCAGCTTCGGGGGGGGCAATGAGCAGTTCTTC.

The chain recombines TRBV5-6 with TRBJ2-2; 11 nucleotides match TRBD2. Losses at the gene ends were 5 bases for V and 6 bases for J; bases not matched to a gene: 6. The CDR3 is made up of 15 amino acids. Looked up from germline, CDR1 is SGHDT and CDR2 is YYEEEE. The CDR3 is CASSGLAGNSGELFF. CDR3 nucleotides: TGTGCCAGCAGTGGACTAGCGGGCAACTCCGGGGAGCTGTTTTTT.

The V gene is TRBV9, the J gene TRBJ2-6, with D unclear. V was clipped by 2 bases and J by 1 base, with 16 bases between them. The CDR3 has 18 residues. Per germline, CDR1 SGDLS and CDR2 YYNGEE. CDR3 sequence reads: CASSVYGTARSGANVLTF. CDR3 DNA: TGTGCCAGCAGCGTGTATGGAACAGCCCGGTCTGGGGCCAACGTCCTGACTTTC. Looking up the rest from reference TRBV9 and TRBJ2-6 gives the full variable domain: DSGVTQTPKHLITATGQRVTLRCSPRSGDLSVYWYQQSLDQGLQFLIQYYNGEERAKGNILERFSAQQFPDLHSELNLSSLELGDSALYFCASSVYGTARSGANVLTFGAGSRLTVL.

The rearrangement joins TRBV2 to TRBJ2-2; 7 bases align to TRBD2. V gave up 7 bases and J gave up 10 bases; unmatched junction bases: 12. Per the germline V gene, CDR1 is SNHLY and CDR2 is FYNNEI. The CDR3 loop spans 14 amino acids. The CDR3 spells CASTLRASGAELFF. As DNA, the CDR3 is TGTGCCAGCACTCTAAGGGCTAGCGGTGCGGAGCTGTTTTTT.

This chain connects TRBV19 to TRBJ1-1; D not resolved. With 7 bases removed from V and 0 bases from J, the gap between germline ends came to 6 bases. The germline CDR1 and CDR2 sequences are LNHDA and SQIVND (reference sequence). The CDR3 is made up of 12 amino acids. The CDR3 here is CASTALNTEAFF. The CDR3 DNA follows: TGTGCCAGTACCGCCTTGAACACTGAAGCTTTCTTT.

This chain joins TRBV5-1 and TRBJ2-7; a possible D gene is TRBD2 (5 bases). In germline, CDR1 is SGHRS, CDR2 YFSETQ. Trimming stripped 0 bases from V and 2 bases from J, with 15 bases between. The CDR3 consists of 16 residues. For the CDR3, the DNA is TGCGCCAGCAGCTTGGCCGCGGATCGGAGGACCTACGAGCAGTACTTC. Translated: CASSLAADRRTYEQYF.

The chain employs TRBV9 and TRBJ2-3; 11 bases match TRBD1. The CDR3 has 15 residues. Germline V gene lookup returns CDR1 SGDLS and CDR2 YYNGEE. The trim removed 6 bases at V and 1 base at J, leaving 4 bases unmatched. CDR3 sequence (DNA): TGTGCCAGCACCCGGGGACAGGGGGGCACAGATACGCAGTATTTT. This gives the protein CASTRGQGGTDTQYF.

The chain employs TRBV7-2 and TRBJ2-7; D may be TRBD2 (6 bases). The CDR3 extends over 15 amino acids. Trimming pared 1 base from V and 0 bases from J, leaving 10 bases between. Germline V gives CDR1 SGHTA, CDR2 FQGNSA. The CDR3 DNA is TGTGCCAGCAGCTTAGGCGGGACGAGCTCCTACGAGCAGTACTTC. It specifies CASSLGGTSSYEQYF. The full variable domain, in which reference TRBV7-2 and TRBJ2-7 provide the parts outside the CDR3, is GAGVSQSPSNKVTEKGKDVELRCDPISGHTALYWYRQSLGQGLEFLIYFQGNSAPDKSGLPSDRFSAERTGGSVSTLTIQRTQQEDSAVYLCASSLGGTSSYEQYFGPGTRLTVT.

The sample holds a few counts of this clone. V gene TRBV6-5 combines with J gene TRBJ1-3; a possible D gene is TRBD1 (6 bases). Germline loops: CDR1 MNHEY, CDR2 SVGAGI. Trimming cost V 3 bases and J 2 bases, with 8 bases left between them. This CDR3 has 14 residues. The CDR3 DNA follows: TGTGCCAGCAGTTATACAGGGCCTGGAAACACCATATATTTT. Translating it yields CASSYTGPGNTIYF.

The rearrangement links TRBV28 to TRBJ1-2; TRBD1 matches 7 bases. This CDR3 is 14 amino acids long. The junction had 10 bases not matched to a gene; V was cut back by 4 bases and J by 8 bases. The germline V gene encodes CDR1 MDHEN and CDR2 SYDVKM. The DNA of the CDR3 is TGTGCCAGCAGTTGGCCAGGGGGTTTAACCGGCTACACCTTC. Protein product: CASSWPGGLTGYTF.

The chain employs TRBV5-1 and TRBJ2-7; 10 bases fit TRBD2. Trimming took 5 bases from V and 4 from J; bases not matched to a gene: 3. The germline CDR1 and CDR2 sequences are SGHRS and YFSETQ. This CDR3 contains 13 residues. DNA of the CDR3: TGCGCCAGCAGGCCTAGCGGGAGTTACGAGCAGTACTTC. This encodes CASRPSGSYEQYF. The full variable domain, in which reference TRBV5-1 and TRBJ2-7 provide the parts outside the CDR3, is KAGVTQTPRYLIKTRGQQVTLSCSPISGHRSVSWYQQTPGQGLQFLFEYFSETQRNKGNFPGRFSGRQFSNSRSEMNVSTLELGDSALYLCASRPSGSYEQYFGPGTRLTVT.